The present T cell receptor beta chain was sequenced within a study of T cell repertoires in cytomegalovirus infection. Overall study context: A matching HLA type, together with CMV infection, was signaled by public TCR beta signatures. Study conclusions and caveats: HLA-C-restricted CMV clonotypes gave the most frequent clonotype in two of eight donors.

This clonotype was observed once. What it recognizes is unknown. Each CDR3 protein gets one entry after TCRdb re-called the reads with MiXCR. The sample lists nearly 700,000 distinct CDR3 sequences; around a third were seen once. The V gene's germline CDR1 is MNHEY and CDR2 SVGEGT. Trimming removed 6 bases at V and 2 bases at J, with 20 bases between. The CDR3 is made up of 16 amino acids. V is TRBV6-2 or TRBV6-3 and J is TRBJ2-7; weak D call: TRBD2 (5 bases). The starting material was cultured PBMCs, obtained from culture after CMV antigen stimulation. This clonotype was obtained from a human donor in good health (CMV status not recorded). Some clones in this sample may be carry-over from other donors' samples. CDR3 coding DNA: TGTGCCAGCAGACCTCCCCGAGGGCGGTCTCCCTACGAGCAGTACTTC. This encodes CASRPPRGRSPYEQYF.